The entry below gives a single TCR beta chain sequence along with its context. What it recognizes is unknown. This sample stems from a study of beta chain features in type 1 diabetes. Regarding the study as a whole: Whether HLA type affects TCRB rearrangement stayed undetermined in the present work. Significant though moderate, a shortening of TCRB CDR3s appeared in all four CD4+ subsets of Type 1 diabetes patients.

Trimming shortened V by 2 bases and J by 9 bases, and 14 bases separated the two germline ends. Per the germline V gene, CDR1 is MNHNY and CDR2 is SVGAGI (reference sequence). The CDR3 has 14 amino acids. Reverse transcribing all isolated RNA meant expressed TCRB transcripts were sequenced. Using immunoSEQ multiplex PCR, the repertoire was profiled, and TCRdb retains in-frame clones only, with some absent. This sample has fewer than 300,000 clones, with roughly a tenth found just once. Sequenced sample: naive CD4+ T cells from blood. The receptor's source is a man aged 25-45 years with type 1 diabetes. The gene calls are TRBV6-6 and TRBJ2-1; D is ambiguous. CDR3 DNA sequence: TGTGCCAGCAGTTACCAGGTCAGCATTCCTGAGCAGTTCTTC. It translates to CASSYQVSIPEQFF.